The 6 T cell receptor beta chains reported below all come from one sample, sequenced in a study of identical twins. TCRdb re-called the 5' RACE reads with MiXCR, one entry per CDR3 protein. The sample has just under 550,000 distinct CDR3 sequences, 15% seen once; the top ten hold around 0.48%. The same specimen was also included in a second study, on yellow fever vaccine responses in identical twins.

The sample consisted of CD4+ T cells sorted from blood. The receptors come from a woman between 18 and 29 years old in good health.

This clonotype was picked up many times. The V call is TRBV28, the J call TRBJ2-1, with D possibly TRBD2 on 5 matching bases. This CDR3 spans 13 amino acids. The V end was cut by 5 bases, the J end by 7 bases, with 12 bases between. CDR1 is MDHEN, CDR2 SYDVKM, per germline. The CDR3 sequence: CASSPRRRNEQFF. The CDR3 DNA reads TGTGCCAGCAGTCCCCGGAGGCGAAATGAGCAGTTCTTC.

This clonotype was found a few times. The chain carries TRBV28 and TRBJ1-1, with D possibly being TRBD1 (5 bases). The CDR3 covers 15 residues. V gave up 7 bases and J gave up 4 bases, with 19 bases separating them. Looked up from germline, CDR1 is MDHEN and CDR2 is SYDVKM. The CDR3 here is CASNDSGAGVTEAFF. The CDR3 DNA reads TGTGCCAGCAACGACAGCGGGGCCGGGGTCACTGAAGCTTTCTTT.

This clonotype showed up just a few times. The chain has TRBV24-1 and TRBJ1-1; weak D call: TRBD1 (5 bases). The V end lost 7 bases, the J end lost 1 base, and 9 bases lay between the germline ends. Germline V gene sequence: CDR1 KGHDR, CDR2 SFDVKD. This CDR3 contains 13 residues. The CDR3 spells CATRQTANTEAFF. The DNA of the CDR3 is TGTGCCACCAGACAGACAGCGAACACTGAAGCTTTCTTT.

There are a few counts of this clonotype. The chain recombines TRBV5-1 with TRBJ2-3; 9 bases fit TRBD2. The CDR3 sequence is 16 residues long. The V segment lost 2 bases and the J segment 3 bases; nucleotides outside the gene matches: 7. From germline, CDR1 is SGHRS and CDR2 YFSETQ. The CDR3 region is CASSFSSGVSTDTQYF. The CDR3 nucleotides read TGCGCCAGCAGCTTCTCTAGCGGGGTTTCAACAGATACGCAGTATTTT.

The rearrangement joins TRBV5-1 to TRBJ2-3; D is ambiguous. V lost 3 bases and J lost 2, with 16 bases in between. CDR3 length: 16 amino acids. Germline V CDR1 and CDR2: SGHRS, YFSETQ. The CDR3 region has the DNA TGCGCCAGCAGCTCGGGCGACGCCGCCTACACAGATACGCAGTATTTT. It is translated as CASSSGDAAYTDTQYF.

CDR3 residues: CASSLGSPYEQYV. DNA of the CDR3: TGTGCCAGCAGCTTAGGGTCTCCCTACGAGCAGTACGTC. The chain links TRBV11-2 to TRBJ2-7, with D hard to call. Trimming shortened V by 1 base and J by 2 bases, and 6 bases separated the two germline ends. CDR3 length: 13 residues. The germline gives CDR1 SGHAT, CDR2 FQNNGV.